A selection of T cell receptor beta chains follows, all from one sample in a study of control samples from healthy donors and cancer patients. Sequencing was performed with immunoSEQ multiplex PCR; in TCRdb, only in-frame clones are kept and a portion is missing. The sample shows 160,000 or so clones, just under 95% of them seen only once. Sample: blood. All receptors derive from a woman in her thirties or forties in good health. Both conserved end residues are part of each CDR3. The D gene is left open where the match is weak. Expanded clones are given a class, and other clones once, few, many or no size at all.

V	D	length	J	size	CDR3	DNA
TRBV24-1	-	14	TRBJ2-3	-	CATSDPTGADTQYF	TGTGCCACCAGTGATCCGACAGGCGCAGATACGCAGTATTTT
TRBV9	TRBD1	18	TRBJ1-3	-	CASSPQGTGPSSGNTIYF	TGTGCCAGCAGCCCCCAGGGGACAGGGCCGAGCTCTGGAAACACCATATATTTT
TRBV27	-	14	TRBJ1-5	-	CASSLKVSNQPQHF	TGTGCCAGCAGTTTAAAGGTTAGCAATCAGCCCCAGCATTTT
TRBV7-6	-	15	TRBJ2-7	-	CASSPRASLSGEQYF	TGTGCCAGCAGCCCTCGGGCCTCTCTCTCGGGCGAGCAGTACTTC
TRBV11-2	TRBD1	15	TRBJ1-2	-	CASSPRTGNPYGYTF	TGTGCCAGCAGCCCTCGGACAGGGAACCCCTATGGCTACACCTTC
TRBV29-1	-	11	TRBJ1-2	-	CGGAGSYGYTF	TGCGGCGGGGCAGGTTCCTATGGCTACACCTTC
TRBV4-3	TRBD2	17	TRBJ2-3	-	CASSQARTSGRGDTQYF	TGCGCCAGCAGCCAAGCTCGGACTAGCGGGAGGGGAGATACGCAGTATTTT
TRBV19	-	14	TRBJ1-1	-	CASSSRVVGTEAFF	TGTGCCAGTAGTAGCAGGGTGGTAGGGACTGAAGCTTTCTTT
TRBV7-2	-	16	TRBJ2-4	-	CASSLVWGPAKNIQYF	TGTGCCAGCAGCTTAGTGTGGGGGCCTGCCAAAAACATTCAGTACTTC
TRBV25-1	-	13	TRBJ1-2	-	CASTDWGNYGYTF	TGTGCCAGCACCGATTGGGGGAACTATGGCTACACCTTC
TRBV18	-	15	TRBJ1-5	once	CASSPSLGSNQPQHF	TGTGCCAGCTCACCCTCTCTCGGGAGCAATCAGCCCCAGCATTTT
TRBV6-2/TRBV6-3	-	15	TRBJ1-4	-	CASSSLGTTNEKLFF	TGTGCCAGCAGTTCCCTCGGTACAACTAATGAAAAACTGTTTTTT
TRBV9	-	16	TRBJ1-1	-	CASSAAGDRLNTEAFF	TGTGCCAGCAGCGCCGCAGGTGATCGACTGAACACTGAAGCTTTCTTT
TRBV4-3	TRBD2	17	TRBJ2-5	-	CASSQDRGTSSSVTQYF	TGCGCCAGCAGCCAAGATCGGGGGACTAGCTCGTCTGTGACCCAGTACTTC
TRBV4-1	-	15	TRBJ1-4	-	CASSQYRERNEKLFF	TGCGCCAGCAGCCAATACAGGGAAAGGAATGAAAAACTGTTTTTT
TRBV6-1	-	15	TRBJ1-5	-	CASSEGGRANQPQHF	TGTGCCAGCAGTGAAGGGGGCAGGGCTAATCAGCCCCAGCATTTT
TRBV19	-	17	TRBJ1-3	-	CASSIPLDRKSGNTIYF	TGTGCCAGTAGTATACCCCTCGACAGAAAGTCTGGAAACACCATATATTTT
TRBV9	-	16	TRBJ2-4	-	CASSVAPTVAKNIQYF	TGTGCCAGCAGCGTAGCTCCGACGGTAGCCAAAAACATTCAGTACTTC
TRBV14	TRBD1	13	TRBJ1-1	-	CASSFRGVTEAFF	TGTGCCAGCAGCTTCAGGGGGGTGACTGAAGCTTTCTTT
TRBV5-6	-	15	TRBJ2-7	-	CASSLRAVFSYEQYF	TGTGCCAGCAGCTTGCGGGCAGTATTCTCCTACGAGCAGTACTTC
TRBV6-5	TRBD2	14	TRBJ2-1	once	CASSSRETKNEQFF	TGTGCCAGCAGTTCGCGGGAGACTAAAAATGAGCAGTTCTTC
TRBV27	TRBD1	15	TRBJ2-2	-	CASSFTGVRTGELFF	TGTGCCAGCAGTTTTACAGGGGTTCGCACCGGGGAGCTGTTTTTT
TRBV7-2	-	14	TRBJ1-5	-	CASSLDGPNQPQHF	TGTGCCAGCAGCTTAGACGGACCTAATCAGCCCCAGCATTTT